The source of this TCR beta chain is a study of naive CD8 T cells in extremely preterm neonates. Measured with immunoSEQ multiplex PCR; TCRdb has only the in-frame clones, and not every one. Of about 5,000 clones listed, approximately 96% were seen once; the top ten hold about 0.69%. This sequence originates from a human donor in good health. The sequenced material came from naive CD8+ T cells from blood.

The CDR3 DNA is TGTGCCAGCAGCTTAGAGGACAGGGTCAGTGAGCAGTTCTTC. The encoded protein is CASSLEDRVSEQFF. The chain couples TRBV13 to TRBJ2-1, with TRBD1 identical over 8 bases. The CDR3 has 14 residues. J gave up 9 bases and V 1 base, and 5 bases lay outside the gene matches. CDR1 and CDR2 (germline): PRHDT, FYEKMQ (reference sequence).